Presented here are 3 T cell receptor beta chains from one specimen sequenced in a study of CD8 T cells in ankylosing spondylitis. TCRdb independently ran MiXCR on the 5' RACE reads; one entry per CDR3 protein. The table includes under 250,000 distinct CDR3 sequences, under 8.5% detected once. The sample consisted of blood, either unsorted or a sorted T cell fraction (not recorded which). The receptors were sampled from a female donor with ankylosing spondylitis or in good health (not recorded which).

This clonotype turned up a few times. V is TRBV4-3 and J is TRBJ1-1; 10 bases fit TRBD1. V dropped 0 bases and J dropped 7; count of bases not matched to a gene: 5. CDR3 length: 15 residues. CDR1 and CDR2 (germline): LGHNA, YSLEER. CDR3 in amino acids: CASSQDRDRGNEAFF. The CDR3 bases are TGCGCCAGCAGCCAAGATCGGGACAGGGGAAATGAAGCTTTCTTT.

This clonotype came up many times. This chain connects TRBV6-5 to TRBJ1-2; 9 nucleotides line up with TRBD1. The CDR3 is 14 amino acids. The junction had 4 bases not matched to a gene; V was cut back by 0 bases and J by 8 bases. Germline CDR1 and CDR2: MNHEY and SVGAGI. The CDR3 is CASSYSEGQGGYTF. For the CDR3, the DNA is TGTGCCAGCAGTTACTCGGAGGGACAGGGAGGCTACACCTTC.

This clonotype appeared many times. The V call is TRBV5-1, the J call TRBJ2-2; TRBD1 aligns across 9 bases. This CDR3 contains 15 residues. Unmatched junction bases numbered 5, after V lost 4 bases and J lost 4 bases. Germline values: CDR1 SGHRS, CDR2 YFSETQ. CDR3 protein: CASSPGTGSTGELFF. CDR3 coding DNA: TGCGCCAGCAGCCCCGGGACAGGGTCCACCGGGGAGCTGTTTTTT.